Detailed here is one T cell receptor (beta chain). Its antigen remains unidentified. These data are taken from a study of OX40 agonist ivuxolimab in advanced cancers. Study conclusions and caveats: Averaged across samples, CD8+ T cells carried more expanded clones than CD4+ did. At doses 0.1 to 3.0 mg/kg, CD4+ and CD8+ clones expanded.

The cohort excluded patients with autoimmune disease history or systemic immunosuppression. Sequenced by immunoSEQ multiplex PCR; TCRdb stores in-frame clones only, minus some. The data hold about 58,000 clones, with roughly 86% observed a single time. Germline V lookup: CDR1 SGHRS, CDR2 YFSETQ. The trim removed 2 bases at V and 7 bases at J, leaving 12 bases unmatched. There are 17 residues in the CDR3. The chain is built from TRBV5-1 and TRBJ2-1; 10 bases are a match to TRBD2. The sequence came from an adult with an advanced solid tumor such as melanoma, head and neck, liver or kidney cancer. Sequencing was performed on CD4+ or CD8+ T cells sorted from blood, taken in a trial of the OX40 agonist ivuxolimab. The CDR3 coding sequence is TGCGCCAGCAGCTTTTCCCCCAGCGGGGGGGCCAGTAATGAGCAGTTCTTC. As protein: CASSFSPSGGASNEQFF.